This entry concerns a single TCR beta chain. Its antigen is currently unknown. The data were obtained in a study of cytotoxic CD8 clonotypes in ibrutinib-treated CLL. The intended depth for sequencing was 1 in 200,000 to 1 in 1 million T cells. TCRdb's copy holds only in-frame clones and misses some; the assay was immunoSEQ multiplex PCR. Found here are tens of thousands of clones, 56% of them singletons; the top ten hold roughly 20%. Study-level findings and limits: Against age-matched healthy donors, baseline clonality ran higher and tracked circulating CD8+ T-cell counts.

Trimming stripped 5 bases from V and 2 bases from J, with 9 bases between. The length of the CDR3 is 13 residues. Germline assignment: CDR1 PRHDT and CDR2 FYEKMQ (reference sequence). The sequence came from a human donor with chronic lymphocytic leukemia. The material was PBMCs, obtained after 24 months of ibrutinib treatment. The J gene is TRBJ1-2, the V gene TRBV13; possible D gene TRBD1, 6 bases. CDR3 region: CASSPTGNYGYTF. CDR3 nucleotides: TGTGCCAGCAGCCCCACAGGGAACTATGGCTACACCTTC.